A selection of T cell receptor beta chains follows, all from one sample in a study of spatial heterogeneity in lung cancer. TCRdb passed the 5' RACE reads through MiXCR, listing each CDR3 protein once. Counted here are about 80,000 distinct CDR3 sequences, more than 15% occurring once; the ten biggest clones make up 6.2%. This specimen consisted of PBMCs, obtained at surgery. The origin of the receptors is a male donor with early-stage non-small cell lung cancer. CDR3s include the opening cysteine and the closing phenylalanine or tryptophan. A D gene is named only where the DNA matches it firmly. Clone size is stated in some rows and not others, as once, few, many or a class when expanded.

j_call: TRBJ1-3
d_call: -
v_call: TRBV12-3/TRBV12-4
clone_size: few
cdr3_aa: CASSFMQGETGNTIYF
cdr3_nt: TGTGCCAGCAGTTTTATGCAGGGAGAGACTGGAAACACCATATATTTT

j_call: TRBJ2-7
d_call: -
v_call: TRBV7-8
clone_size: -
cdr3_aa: CASSLAFPEQYF
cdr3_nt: TGTGCCAGCAGCTTAGCGTTTCCCGAGCAGTACTTC

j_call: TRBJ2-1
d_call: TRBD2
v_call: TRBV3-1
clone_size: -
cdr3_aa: CASSASGGYNEQFF
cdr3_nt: TGTGCCAGCAGCGCTAGCGGGGGATACAATGAGCAGTTCTTC

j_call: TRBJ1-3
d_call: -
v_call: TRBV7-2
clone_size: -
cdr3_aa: CASRPRLSGNTIYF
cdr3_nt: TGTGCCAGCAGACCCCGGCTCTCTGGAAACACCATATATTTT

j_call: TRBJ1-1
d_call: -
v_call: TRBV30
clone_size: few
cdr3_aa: CAWGGLQGNDEAFF
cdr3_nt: TGTGCCTGGGGGGGGCTTCAGGGTAACGATGAAGCTTTCTTT

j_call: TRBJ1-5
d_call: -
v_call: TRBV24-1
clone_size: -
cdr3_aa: CATSGGYSNQPQHF
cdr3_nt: TGTGCCACCAGTGGGGGGTATAGCAATCAGCCCCAGCATTTT

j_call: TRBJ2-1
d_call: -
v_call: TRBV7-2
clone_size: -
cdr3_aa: CASSFDWSSYNEQFF
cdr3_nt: TGTGCCAGCAGCTTTGACTGGAGCTCCTACAATGAGCAGTTCTTC

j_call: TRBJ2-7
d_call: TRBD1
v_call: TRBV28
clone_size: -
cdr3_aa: CASTRPGQGYEQYF
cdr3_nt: TGTGCCAGCACAAGACCGGGACAGGGCTACGAGCAGTACTTC

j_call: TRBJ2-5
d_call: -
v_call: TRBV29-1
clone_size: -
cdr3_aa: CSQGRETQYF
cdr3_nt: TGCAGCCAAGGGAGGGAGACCCAGTACTTC

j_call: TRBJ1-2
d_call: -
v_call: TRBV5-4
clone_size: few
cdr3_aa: CASSPGVGYPYGYTF
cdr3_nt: TGTGCCAGCAGCCCGGGGGTGGGGTACCCCTATGGCTACACCTTC

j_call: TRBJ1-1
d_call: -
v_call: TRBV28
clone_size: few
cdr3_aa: CASSLIGKYTEAFF
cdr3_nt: TGTGCCAGCAGTTTAATCGGGAAGTACACTGAAGCTTTCTTT

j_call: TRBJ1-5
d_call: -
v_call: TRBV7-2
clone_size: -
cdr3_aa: CASSQQSNQPQHF
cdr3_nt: TGTGCCAGCAGCCAACAGAGCAATCAGCCCCAGCATTTT

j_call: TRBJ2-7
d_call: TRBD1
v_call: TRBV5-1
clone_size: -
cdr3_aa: CASSLMQGAYEQYF
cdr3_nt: TGCGCCAGCAGCTTGATGCAGGGGGCCTACGAGCAGTACTTC

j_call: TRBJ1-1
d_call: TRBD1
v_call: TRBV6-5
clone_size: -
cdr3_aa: CASSTIPGGTEAFF
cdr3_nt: TGTGCCAGCAGCACCATACCAGGGGGCACTGAAGCTTTCTTT

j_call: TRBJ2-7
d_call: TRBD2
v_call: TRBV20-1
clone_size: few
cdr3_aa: CSASEGTSTYYEQYF
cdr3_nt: TGCAGTGCTAGCGAAGGGACTAGCACTTACTACGAGCAGTACTTC

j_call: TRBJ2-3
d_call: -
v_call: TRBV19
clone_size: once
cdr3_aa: CASSIGVGPRKQYF
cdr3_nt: TGTGCCAGTAGTATAGGAGTTGGCCCACGGAAGCAGTATTTT

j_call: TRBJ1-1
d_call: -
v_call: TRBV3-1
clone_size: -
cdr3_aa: CASSQATNTEAFF
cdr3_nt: TGTGCCAGCAGCCAAGCTACGAACACTGAAGCTTTCTTT

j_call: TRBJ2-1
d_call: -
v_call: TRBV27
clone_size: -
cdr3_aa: CASQNGGYNEQFF
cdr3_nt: TGTGCCAGTCAAAACGGGGGCTACAATGAGCAGTTCTTC

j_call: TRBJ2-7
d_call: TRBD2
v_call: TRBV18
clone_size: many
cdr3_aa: CASSATSGASYEQYF
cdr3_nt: TGTGCCAGCTCAGCAACTAGCGGGGCTTCCTACGAGCAGTACTTC

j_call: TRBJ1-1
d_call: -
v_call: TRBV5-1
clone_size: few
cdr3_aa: CASSLILAGRDAFF
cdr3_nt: TGCGCCAGCAGCTTGATACTGGCAGGGAGGGATGCTTTCTTT

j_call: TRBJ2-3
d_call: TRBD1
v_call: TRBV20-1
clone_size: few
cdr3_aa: CSASWTGGFTDTQYF
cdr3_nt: TGCAGTGCCTCCTGGACAGGGGGATTCACAGATACGCAGTATTTT

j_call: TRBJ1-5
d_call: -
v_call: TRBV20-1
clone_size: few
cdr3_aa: CSARSQAGTSNQPQHF
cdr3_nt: TGCAGTGCTAGAAGCCAGGCAGGGACTAGCAATCAGCCCCAGCATTTT

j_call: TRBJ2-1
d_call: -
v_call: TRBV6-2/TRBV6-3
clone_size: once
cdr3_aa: CATTGDHRDEQFF
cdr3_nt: TGTGCCACCACGGGGGACCATAGAGATGAGCAGTTCTTC

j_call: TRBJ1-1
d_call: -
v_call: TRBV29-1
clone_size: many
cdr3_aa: CSVEDRGGSRFF
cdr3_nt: TGCAGCGTTGAAGACCGAGGAGGCTCCAGGTTCTTT

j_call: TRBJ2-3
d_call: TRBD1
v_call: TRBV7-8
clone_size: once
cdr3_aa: CASSPQTGNTDTQYF
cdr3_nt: TGTGCCAGCAGCCCTCAGACAGGGAACACAGATACGCAGTATTTT

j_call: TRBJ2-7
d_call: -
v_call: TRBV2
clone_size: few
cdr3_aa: CASRGETYEQYF
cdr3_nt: TGTGCCAGCAGAGGCGAGACCTACGAGCAGTACTTC

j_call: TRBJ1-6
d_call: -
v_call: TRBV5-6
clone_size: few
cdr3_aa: CASSFRRQGGLNSPLHF
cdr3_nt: TGTGCCAGCAGCTTCCGTCGCCAGGGAGGCCTGAATTCACCCCTCCACTTT

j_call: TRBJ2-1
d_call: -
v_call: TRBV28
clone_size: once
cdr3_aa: CASSLQTGKQFF
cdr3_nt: TGTGCCAGCAGTTTACAGACTGGAAAGCAGTTCTTC

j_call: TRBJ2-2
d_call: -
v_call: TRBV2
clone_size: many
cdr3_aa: CASRRDGTGELFF
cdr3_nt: TGTGCCAGCAGAAGGGACGGAACCGGGGAGCTGTTTTTT